The entry below gives a single T cell receptor (beta chain) sequence along with its context. No cell sorting was done before RNA was extracted from the tissue. The library came from three nested PCR rounds adapted from ARM-PCR protocols. TCRdb reprocessed the multiplex PCR reads with MiXCR, giving one entry per CDR3 protein. The table shows about 200,000 distinct CDR3 sequences, with 71% occurring only once. This entry belongs to a study of tumor and adjacent non-tumor tissue in lung cancer. The sample consisted of lung tumor tissue. This TCR came from a man aged 55 to 70 with non-small cell lung cancer.

CDR3 in amino acids: CASSLGPPPADTQYF. The CDR3 coding sequence is TGTGCCAGCAGCTTAGGCCCCCCTCCGGCGGATACGCAGTATTTT. The genes are TRBV11-3 and TRBJ2-3; D gene uncertain. Trimming took off 1 base at V and 6 bases at J, with 14 bases between the two ends. CDR3 length equals 15 residues. Per the germline V gene, CDR1 is SGHNT and CDR2 is YENEEA.